This paragraph reports one T cell receptor beta chain. Its antigen is still unknown. A sample-barcoded 5' primer and a J-beta primer mix were used in a second PCR of roughly 7 to 12 cycles. The authors tagged each cDNA molecule using a template-switch adaptor with 12 random nucleotides. MiXCR, applied by TCRdb to the 5' RACE reads, yields one record per CDR3 protein. This table holds 600,000 to 800,000 distinct CDR3 sequences, approximately 52% found once. This record comes from a study of blood T cells in healthy people across ages. Findings and limits, study-wide: Naive T cell percentage by flow cytometry tracked strongly with beta diversity. It was the long-lived donors that had more naive CD4+ cells and higher diversity than aged donors.

Sample donors were healthy Caucasian individuals that came from Russia, aged 6 to 90. This receptor was obtained from a woman older than 75 in good health. Sequencing was done on a sample of blood.

This CDR3 reads CASSLTGNYNSPLHF. In DNA form, the CDR3 reads TGTGCCAGCAGCTTAACAGGGAACTATAATTCACCCCTCCACTTT. This chain links TRBV5-4 with TRBJ1-6; a weak D match, TRBD1 (6 bases). V was clipped by 2 bases and J by 3 bases, with 9 bases between them. The CDR3 covers 15 residues. Germline values: CDR1 SGHNT, CDR2 YYREEE (reference sequence).